One T cell receptor beta chain is described in this entry. A much bigger clone sits one base away, suggesting this may be a read error. The source of the sample is a study of T-cell reconstitution after alpha-beta-depleted transplantation in children. This CDR3 has 12 residues. Per the germline V gene, CDR1 is MDHEN and CDR2 is SYDVKM. The V and J ends lost 6 bases and 9 bases, in that order; junction bases with no gene match: 6. Unique molecular identifiers tagged the TCRbeta library. One entry per CDR3 protein results from TCRdb running MiXCR on the PCR reads. The sample consists of some 250,000 distinct CDR3 sequences, approximately 12% of them appearing once.

The TCR was taken from a human donor who donated a stem cell graft to a child with acute lymphoblastic leukemia. V gene TRBV28 combines with J gene TRBJ2-7; 9 positions match TRBD1. The sequenced sample was PBMCs from the stem cell graft donor, obtained from the stem cell graft. In DNA, the CDR3 is TGTGCCAGCAGACAGGGGGCGTTTGGGCAGTACTTC. The encoded protein is CASRQGAFGQYF.